This TCR beta chain is from a study of T cell responses to AZD1222 COVID-19 vaccine. Generated by immunoSEQ multiplex PCR, the TCRdb table keeps only in-frame clones and is missing some. The sample shows around 120,000 clones, approximately 94% of them seen only once. As regards this clone: The same CDR3 arises from other DNA sequences in this sample as well.

CDR1 LGHNA and CDR2 YSLEER come from the germline V gene. With 0 bases removed from V and 4 bases from J, the gap between germline ends came to 6 bases. This CDR3 region has 13 residues. The sample here was peripheral blood, taken 28 days after the second AZD1222 dose. The V and J genes are TRBV4-3 and TRBJ1-1; D gene unclear. This clonotype originated in an adult who received the AZD1222 COVID-19 vaccine. The CDR3 region is CASSQDRGTEAFF. DNA for the CDR3: TGCGCCAGCAGCCAAGATCGGGGCACTGAAGCTTTCTTT.